This TCR beta chain was recovered during a study of blood T cell repertoires in COVID-19. Overall study: The samples span acute and convalescent COVID-19 from the United States, Italy and Spain.

Using immunoSEQ multiplex PCR, the repertoire was profiled, and TCRdb retains in-frame clones only, with some absent. This sample has under 300,000 clones, with more than 80% found just once. Germline CDR1 is SEHNR and CDR2 is FQNEAQ (reference sequence). The CDR3 sequence is 14 residues long. Trimming stripped 5 bases from V and 1 base from J, with 11 bases between. The chain couples TRBV7-9 to TRBJ1-2, with D possibly TRBD1 on 6 matching bases. This clonotype originated in a woman aged 25 to 45 with active or convalescent COVID-19. What was sequenced was peripheral blood. The CDR3 coding sequence is TGTGCCAGCAGCCGGACAGACTATAACTATGGCTACACCTTC. Its protein is CASSRTDYNYGYTF.